Below are 2 T cell receptor beta chains sequenced from a single sample in a study of radiotherapy plus CTLA-4 blockade in lung cancer. Sequencing was performed with immunoSEQ multiplex PCR; in TCRdb, only in-frame clones are kept and a portion is missing. Of some 120,000 clones in the sample, more than 65% were seen once. The sample consisted of peripheral blood, taken from a patient treated with radiotherapy plus ipilimumab. The source is a human donor with non-small cell lung cancer that progressed on radiotherapy plus ipilimumab. Some clones in this sample may be carry-over from other donors' samples.

The chain employs TRBV5-8 and TRBJ1-5, with 8 bases fitting TRBD1. The trim removed 4 bases at V and 3 bases at J, leaving 6 bases unmatched. The germline V gene has CDR1 SGHTS and CDR2 YDEGEE. The CDR3 extends over 15 amino acids. The CDR3 loop is CASSRWTGSNQPQHF. CDR3 bases: TGTGCCAGCAGCCGATGGACAGGGTCCAATCAGCCCCAGCATTTT. Together with reference TRBV5-8 and TRBJ1-5, the CDR3 gives the full variable domain: EAGVTQSPTHLIKTRGQQATLRCSPISGHTSVYWYQQALGLGLQFLLWYDEGEERNRGNFPPRFSGRQFPNYSSELNVNALELEDSALYLCASSRWTGSNQPQHFGDGTRLSIL.

This chain joins TRBV18 and TRBJ1-2; 9 bases map to TRBD1. Germline CDR1 is KGHSH and CDR2 is LQKENI. The trim removed 2 bases at V and 7 bases at J, leaving 5 bases unmatched. The CDR3 loop spans 14 amino acids. The CDR3 reads CASSPTGQGSGYTF. The CDR3 DNA sequence: TGTGCCAGCTCACCAACGGGACAGGGAAGTGGCTACACCTTC.